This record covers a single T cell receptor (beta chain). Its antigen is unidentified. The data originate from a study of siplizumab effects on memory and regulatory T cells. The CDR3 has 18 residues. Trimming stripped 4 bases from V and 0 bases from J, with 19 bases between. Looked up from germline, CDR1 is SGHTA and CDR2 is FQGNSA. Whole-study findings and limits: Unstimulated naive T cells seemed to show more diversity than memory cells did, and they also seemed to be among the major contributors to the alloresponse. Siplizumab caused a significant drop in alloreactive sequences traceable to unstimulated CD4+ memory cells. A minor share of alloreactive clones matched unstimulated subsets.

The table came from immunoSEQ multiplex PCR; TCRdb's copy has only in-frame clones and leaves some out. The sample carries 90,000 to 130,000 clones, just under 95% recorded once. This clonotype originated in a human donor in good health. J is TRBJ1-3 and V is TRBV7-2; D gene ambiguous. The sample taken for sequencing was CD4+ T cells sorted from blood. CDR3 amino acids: CASSYHNETRRSGNTIYF. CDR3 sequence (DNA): TGTGCCAGCAGCTACCATAACGAGACACGCCGCTCTGGAAACACCATATATTTT.